The clone carrying this T cell receptor (beta chain) was detected ten times or more. The antigen remains undetermined. The source of the sample is a study of T-cell reconstitution after alpha-beta-depleted transplantation in children. The germline V gene encodes CDR1 MNHEY and CDR2 SVGAGI. CDR3 length equals 16 residues. Unmatched junction bases numbered 1, after V lost 2 bases and J lost 2 bases. The study, taken as a whole, reports: One year post-transplant, T-cell counts and diversity were largely derived from T cells produced anew. Reportedly, alpha-beta T cells present about two months post-transplant originated from several hundred expanded clones of graft origin.

Unique molecular identifiers featured in how the TCRbeta library was prepared. TCRdb ran MiXCR on the PCR reads and lists one entry per CDR3 protein. The sample shows about 580,000 distinct CDR3 sequences, roughly 23% of them seen only once. The chain couples TRBV6-5 to TRBJ2-6; TRBD1 matches at 9 bases. Sequenced material: PBMCs, mostly from graft donor cells, taken 360 days after TCRalphabeta/CD19-depleted stem cell transplant. The TCR was taken from a boy younger than two who had a stem cell transplant for acute myeloid leukemia, so the T cells may come from the graft donor. CDR3 bases: TGTGCCAGCAGTTACGGACAGGGGACTGGGGCCAACGTCCTGACTTTC. It codes for CASSYGQGTGANVLTF.